This TCR delta chain was recovered during a study of gamma-delta T cells after stem cell transplantation. TCRdb reanalysed the RT-PCR reads via CATT. Here the sample spans 2,600 or so delta-chain clones, just over 3% being singletons. This clone is medium-sized within its sample. This may arise from a read error, as a much more abundant clone is one base away. Other nucleotide sequences in the sample specify the same CDR3. This CDR3 is 18 amino acids long. The germline V gene encodes CDR1 GEAIGNYY and CDR2 EKD. Trimming left V 1 base short and J 1 base short, with 21 bases between. The sequenced sample consisted of gamma-delta T cells. This TCR came from a human donor. It is not recorded whose cells these are; they may come from a transplant donor. This rearrangement joins TRDV2 to TRDJ1; possible D gene TRDD3, 6 bases. CDR3 region: CACDTLHSVGGSTDKLIF. The CDR3, as DNA: TGTGCCTGTGACACTCTTCACAGTGTGGGGGGTAGCACCGATAAACTCATCTTT.